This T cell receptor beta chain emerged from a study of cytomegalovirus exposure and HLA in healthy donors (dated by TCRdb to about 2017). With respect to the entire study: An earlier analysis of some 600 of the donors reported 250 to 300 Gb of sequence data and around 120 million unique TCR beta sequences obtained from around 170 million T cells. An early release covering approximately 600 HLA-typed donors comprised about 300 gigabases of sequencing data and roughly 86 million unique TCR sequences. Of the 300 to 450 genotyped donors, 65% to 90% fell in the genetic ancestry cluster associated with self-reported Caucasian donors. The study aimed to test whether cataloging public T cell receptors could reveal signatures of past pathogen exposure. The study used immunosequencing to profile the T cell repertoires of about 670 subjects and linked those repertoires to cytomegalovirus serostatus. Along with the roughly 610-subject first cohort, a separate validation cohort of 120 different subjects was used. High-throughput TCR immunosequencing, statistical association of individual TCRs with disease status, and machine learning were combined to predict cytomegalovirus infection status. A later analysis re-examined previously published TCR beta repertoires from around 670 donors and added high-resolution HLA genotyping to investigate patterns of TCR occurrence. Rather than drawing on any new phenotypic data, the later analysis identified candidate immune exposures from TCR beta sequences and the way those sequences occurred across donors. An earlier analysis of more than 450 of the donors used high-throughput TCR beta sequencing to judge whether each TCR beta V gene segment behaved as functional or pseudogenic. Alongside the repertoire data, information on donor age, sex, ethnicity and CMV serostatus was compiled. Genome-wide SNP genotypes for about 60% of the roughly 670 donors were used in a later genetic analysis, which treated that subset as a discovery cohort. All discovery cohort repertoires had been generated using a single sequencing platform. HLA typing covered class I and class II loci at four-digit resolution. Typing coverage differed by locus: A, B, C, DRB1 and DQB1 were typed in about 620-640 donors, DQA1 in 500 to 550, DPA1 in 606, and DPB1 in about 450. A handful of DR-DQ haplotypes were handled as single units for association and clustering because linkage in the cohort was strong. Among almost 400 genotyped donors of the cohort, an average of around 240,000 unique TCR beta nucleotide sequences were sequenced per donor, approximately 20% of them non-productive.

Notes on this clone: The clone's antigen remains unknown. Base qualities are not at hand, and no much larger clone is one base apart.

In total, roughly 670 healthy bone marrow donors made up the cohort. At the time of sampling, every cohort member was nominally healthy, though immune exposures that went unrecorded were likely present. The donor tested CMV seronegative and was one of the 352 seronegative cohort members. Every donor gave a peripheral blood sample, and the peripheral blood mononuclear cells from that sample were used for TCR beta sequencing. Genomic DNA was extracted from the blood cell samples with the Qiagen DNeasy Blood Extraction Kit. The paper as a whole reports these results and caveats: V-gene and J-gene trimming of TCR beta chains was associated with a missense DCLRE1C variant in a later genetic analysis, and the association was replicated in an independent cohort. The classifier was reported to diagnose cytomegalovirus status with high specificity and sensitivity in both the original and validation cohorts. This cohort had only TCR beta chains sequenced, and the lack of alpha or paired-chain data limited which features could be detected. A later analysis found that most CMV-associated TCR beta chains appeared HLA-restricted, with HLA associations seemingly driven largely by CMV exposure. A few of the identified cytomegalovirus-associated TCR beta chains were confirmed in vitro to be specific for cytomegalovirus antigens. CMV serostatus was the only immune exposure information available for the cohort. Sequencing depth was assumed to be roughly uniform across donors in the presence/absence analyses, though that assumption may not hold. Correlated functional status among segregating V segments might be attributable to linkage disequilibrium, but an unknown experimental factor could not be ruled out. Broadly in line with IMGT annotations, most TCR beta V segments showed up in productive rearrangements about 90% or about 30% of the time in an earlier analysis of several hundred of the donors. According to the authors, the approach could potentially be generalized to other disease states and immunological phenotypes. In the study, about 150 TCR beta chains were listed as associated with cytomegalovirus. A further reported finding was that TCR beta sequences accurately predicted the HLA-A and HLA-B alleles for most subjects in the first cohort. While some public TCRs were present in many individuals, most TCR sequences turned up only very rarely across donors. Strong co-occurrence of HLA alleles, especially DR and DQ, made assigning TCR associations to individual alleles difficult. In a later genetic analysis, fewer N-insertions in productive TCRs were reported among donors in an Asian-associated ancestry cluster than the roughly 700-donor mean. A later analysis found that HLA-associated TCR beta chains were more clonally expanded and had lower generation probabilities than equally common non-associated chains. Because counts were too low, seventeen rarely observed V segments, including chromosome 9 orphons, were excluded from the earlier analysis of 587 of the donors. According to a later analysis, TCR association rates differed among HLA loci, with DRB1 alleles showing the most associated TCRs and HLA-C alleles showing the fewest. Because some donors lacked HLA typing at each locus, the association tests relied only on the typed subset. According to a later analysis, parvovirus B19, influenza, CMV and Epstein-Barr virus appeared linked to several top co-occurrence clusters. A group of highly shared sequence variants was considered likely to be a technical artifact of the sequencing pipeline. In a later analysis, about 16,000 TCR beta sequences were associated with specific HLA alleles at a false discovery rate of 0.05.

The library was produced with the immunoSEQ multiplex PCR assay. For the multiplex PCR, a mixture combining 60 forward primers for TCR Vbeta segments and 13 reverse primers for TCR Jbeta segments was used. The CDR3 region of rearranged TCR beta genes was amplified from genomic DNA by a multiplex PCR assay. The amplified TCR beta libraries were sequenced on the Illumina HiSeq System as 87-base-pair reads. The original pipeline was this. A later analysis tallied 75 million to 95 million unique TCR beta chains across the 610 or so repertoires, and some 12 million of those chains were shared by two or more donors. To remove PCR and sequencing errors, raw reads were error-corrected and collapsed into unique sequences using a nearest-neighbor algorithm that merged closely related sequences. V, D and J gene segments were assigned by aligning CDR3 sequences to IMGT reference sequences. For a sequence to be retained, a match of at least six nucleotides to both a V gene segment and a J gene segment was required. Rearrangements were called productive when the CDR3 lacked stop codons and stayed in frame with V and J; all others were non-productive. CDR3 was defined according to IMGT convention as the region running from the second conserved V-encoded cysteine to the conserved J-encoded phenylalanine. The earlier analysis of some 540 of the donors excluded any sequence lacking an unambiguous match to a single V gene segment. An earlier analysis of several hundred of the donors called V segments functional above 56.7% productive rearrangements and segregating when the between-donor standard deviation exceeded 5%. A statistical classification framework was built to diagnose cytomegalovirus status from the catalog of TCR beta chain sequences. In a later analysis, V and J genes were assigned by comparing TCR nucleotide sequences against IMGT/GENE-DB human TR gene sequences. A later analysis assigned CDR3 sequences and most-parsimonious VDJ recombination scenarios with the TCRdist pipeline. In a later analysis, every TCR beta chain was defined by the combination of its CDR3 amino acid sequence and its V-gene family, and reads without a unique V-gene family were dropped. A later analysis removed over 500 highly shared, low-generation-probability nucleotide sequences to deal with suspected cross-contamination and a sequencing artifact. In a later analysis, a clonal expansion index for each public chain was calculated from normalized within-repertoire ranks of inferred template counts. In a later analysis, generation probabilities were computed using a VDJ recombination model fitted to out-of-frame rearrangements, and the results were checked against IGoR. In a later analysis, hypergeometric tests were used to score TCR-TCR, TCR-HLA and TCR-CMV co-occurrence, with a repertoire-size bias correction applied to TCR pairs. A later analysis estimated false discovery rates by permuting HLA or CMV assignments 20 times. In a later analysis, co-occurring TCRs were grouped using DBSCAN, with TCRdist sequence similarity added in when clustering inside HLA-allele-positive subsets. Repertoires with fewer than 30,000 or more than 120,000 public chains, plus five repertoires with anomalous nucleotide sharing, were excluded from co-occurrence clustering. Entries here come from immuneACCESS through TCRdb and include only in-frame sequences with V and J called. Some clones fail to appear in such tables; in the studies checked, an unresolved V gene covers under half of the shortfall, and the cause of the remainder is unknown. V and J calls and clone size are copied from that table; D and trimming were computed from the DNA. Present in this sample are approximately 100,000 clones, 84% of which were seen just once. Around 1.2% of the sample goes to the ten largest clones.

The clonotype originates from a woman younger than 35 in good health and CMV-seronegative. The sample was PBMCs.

The DNA sequence is as follows: TGTGCCAGCAGTTACACAGGGAGAAAGGCCAAAAACATTCAGTACTTC. It specifies CASSYTGRKAKNIQYF. The chain uses TRBV28 and TRBJ2-4; the D gene is possibly TRBD1, with 6 bases matching. Relative to germline, V is 4 bases shorter and J is 1 base shorter, with 14 bases between their ends. In the germline V gene, CDR1 corresponds to MDHEN and CDR2 to SYDVKM. Counted from cysteine to phenylalanine, this CDR3 has 16 amino acids. The CDR3 DNA has 48 bases and is translated from base 1.